These 21 T cell receptor beta chains came from one sample sequenced in a study of blood T cell repertoires in COVID-19. Only in-frame clones appear in the TCRdb table, and some are missing; sequencing was by immunoSEQ multiplex PCR. The sample includes 300,000 to 400,000 clones, more than 90% of them seen just once. The sequenced sample consisted of PBMCs or T cells enriched from blood (not recorded which). The receptors originated from a man in his sixties who had recovered from COVID-19.

This CDR3 is CASSKGGGNQPQHF. DNA of the CDR3: TGTGCCAGCAGTAAAGGGGGCGGCAATCAGCCCCAGCATTTT. The chain combines TRBV28 with TRBJ1-5, with 7 bases lining up with TRBD1. Trimming took 5 bases from V and 2 from J; bases not matched to a gene: 3. The CDR3 length is 14 residues. CDR1 and CDR2 (germline): MDHEN, SYDVKM. Using reference TRBV28 and TRBJ1-5 for the parts outside the CDR3, the full variable domain is DVKVTQSSRYLVKRTGEKVFLECVQDMDHENMFWYRQDPGLGLRLIYFSYDVKMKEKGDIPEGYSVSREKKERFSLILESASTNQTSMYLCASSKGGGNQPQHFGDGTRLSIL.

The chain links TRBV19 to TRBJ2-2; 10 bases map to TRBD2. Germline V gives CDR1 LNHDA, CDR2 SQIVND (reference sequence). The CDR3 consists of 17 residues. The trim removed 6 bases at V and 3 bases at J, leaving 10 bases unmatched. CDR3 nucleotides: TGTGCCAGTAGACCCCGCGGGCTAGCGGGAGACACCGGGGAGCTGTTTTTT. This codes for CASRPRGLAGDTGELFF.

In DNA, the CDR3 is TGTGCCAGTAGTATGGACAGGGCCGAGGCCCAGCATTTT. Protein sequence: CASSMDRAEAQHF. The chain couples TRBV19 to TRBJ1-5; 8 bases map to TRBD1. CDR1 LNHDA and CDR2 SQIVND come from the germline V gene (reference sequence). The junction had 6 bases not matched to a gene; V was cut back by 3 bases and J by 11 bases. The CDR3 has 13 residues.

V is TRBV5-1 and J is TRBJ2-7, with 10 bases aligning to TRBD1. After removal of 4 bases from V and 6 bases from J, the junction contained 10 bases not matched to a gene. Germline V lookup: CDR1 SGHRS, CDR2 YFSETQ. This CDR3 contains 15 residues. This CDR3 reads CASSLPGTGEAEQYF. The CDR3 DNA reads TGCGCCAGCAGCCTGCCCGGGACAGGGGAGGCCGAGCAGTACTTC.

This rearrangement joins TRBV5-1 to TRBJ1-5; D unresolved. The germline V and J ends were trimmed by 1 base and 6 bases, with 11 bases remaining between them. This CDR3 is built from 14 residues. Germline values: CDR1 SGHRS, CDR2 YFSETQ. CDR3 loop: CASSLNSGSQPQHF. CDR3 coding DNA: TGCGCCAGCAGCTTGAATTCGGGGAGTCAGCCCCAGCATTTT. The complete variable domain, with remaining parts taken from reference TRBV5-1 and TRBJ1-5, reads KAGVTQTPRYLIKTRGQQVTLSCSPISGHRSVSWYQQTPGQGLQFLFEYFSETQRNKGNFPGRFSGRQFSNSRSEMNVSTLELGDSALYLCASSLNSGSQPQHFGDGTRLSIL.

V gene TRBV24-1 combines with J gene TRBJ2-3; no firm D call. The germline V and J ends were trimmed by 7 bases and 6 bases, with 13 bases remaining between them. Germline V gene lookup returns CDR1 KGHDR and CDR2 SFDVKD. This CDR3 is 13 amino acids long. The CDR3 here is CATSEPGVDTQYF. CDR3 bases: TGTGCCACCAGCGAGCCTGGTGTGGATACGCAGTATTTT.

The V call is TRBV3-1 (or the pseudogene TRBV3-2), the J call TRBJ1-2, with TRBD1 matching 7 bases. CDR3 length equals 13 residues. V was clipped by 4 bases and J by 5 bases; unmatched bases: 4. Germline CDR1 and CDR2: LGHDT and YNNKEL (reference sequence). The CDR3, as DNA: TGTGCCAGCAGCCTAACAGGGGTTTATGGCTACACCTTC. Its translation: CASSLTGVYGYTF.

The sample holds one count of this clone. This rearrangement joins TRBV15 to TRBJ2-5; TRBD1 aligns across 11 bases. With V trimmed by 4 bases and J by 5 bases, 9 bases remained unmatched. The germline V gene encodes CDR1 LNHNV and CDR2 YYDKDF (reference sequence). There are 16 residues in the CDR3. CDR3 amino acids: CATSKPGQGAGETQYF. CDR3 coding DNA: TGTGCCACCAGCAAACCCGGACAGGGGGCTGGGGAGACCCAGTACTTC.

V usage is TRBV25-1 and J usage is TRBJ1-1; D gene ambiguous. Trimming took off 7 bases at V and 0 bases at J, with 21 bases between the two ends. Per the germline V gene, CDR1 is MGHDK and CDR2 is SYGVNS. This CDR3 contains 17 residues. DNA of the CDR3: TGTGCCAGCATTAAGTTCCTGGCAGGCCTCATGAACACTGAAGCTTTCTTT. This translates into CASIKFLAGLMNTEAFF.

On this clone itself: Additional DNA sequences in this sample encode the identical CDR3. J is TRBJ1-2 and V is TRBV18; the match to TRBD1 covers 7 bases. Looked up from germline, CDR1 is KGHSH and CDR2 is LQKENI. With V trimmed by 2 bases and J by 2 bases, 5 bases remained unmatched. There are 15 residues in the CDR3. This CDR3 reads CASSPRDRNNYGYTF. CDR3 DNA sequence: TGTGCCAGCTCACCAAGGGACAGAAACAACTATGGCTACACCTTC.

A note on this clone: This CDR3 is also generated by other DNA sequences in the sample. This sequence joins TRBV5-1 and TRBJ2-5, with TRBD2 matching 10 bases. The V gene's germline CDR1 is SGHRS and CDR2 YFSETQ. The length of the CDR3 is 14 residues. V dropped 4 bases and J dropped 2; count of bases not matched to a gene: 2. The CDR3 DNA reads TGCGCCAGCAGCACTAGCGGGACACAAGAGACCCAGTACTTC. It encodes CASSTSGTQETQYF. Full variable domain (missing parts from reference TRBV5-1 and TRBJ2-5): KAGVTQTPRYLIKTRGQQVTLSCSPISGHRSVSWYQQTPGQGLQFLFEYFSETQRNKGNFPGRFSGRQFSNSRSEMNVSTLELGDSALYLCASSTSGTQETQYFGPGTRLLVL.

A single count supports this clone. The chain couples TRBV10-2 to TRBJ2-7; D is ambiguous. The CDR3 covers 12 residues. CDR1 is WSHSY and CDR2 is SAAADI in the germline V gene. The ends were cut back, 4 bases at V and 6 bases at J, with 10 bases in the middle. CDR3 residues: CASSVLLSEQYF. DNA for the CDR3: TGCGCCAGCAGTGTATTGTTATCCGAGCAGTACTTC.

V and J are TRBV6-1 and TRBJ2-1, with 9 bases that match TRBD2. With V trimmed by 2 bases and J by 5 bases, 10 bases remained unmatched. Germline V CDR1 and CDR2: MNHNS, SASEGT. CDR3 length: 17 amino acids. The CDR3 DNA reads TGTGCCAGCAGTGAAACGGGACTAGCACTCCTCGACAATGAGCAGTTCTTC. Its translation is CASSETGLALLDNEQFF.

This sequence joins TRBV5-1 and TRBJ2-7; maybe TRBD1 (5 bases). Trimming took off 0 bases at V and 3 bases at J, with 10 bases between the two ends. The length of the CDR3 is 14 residues. Germline-derived CDR1 and CDR2 are SGHRS and YFSETQ. For the CDR3, the DNA is TGCGCCAGCAGCTTGGAGGCAGGGTTCTACGAGCAGTACTTC. Its protein is CASSLEAGFYEQYF.

The DNA for the CDR3 is TGCAGCGTTGTTCGAGCGACGAACACTGAAGCTTTCTTT. Encoded protein: CSVVRATNTEAFF. The gene calls are TRBV29-1 and TRBJ1-1, with D unclear. The V gene's germline CDR1 is SQVTM and CDR2 ANQGSEA. Trimming removed 4 bases from V and 1 base from J, with 10 bases in between. The CDR3 spans 13 residues.

The chain recombines TRBV7-2 with TRBJ2-5, with D tentatively TRBD2 (6 bases). The CDR3 sequence is 16 residues long. Between the trimmed V and J ends, which lost 2 bases and 1 base, there was a span of 14 bases. The germline V gene encodes CDR1 SGHTA and CDR2 FQGNSA. CDR3 sequence: CASSLRGGTAQETQYF. CDR3 bases: TGTGCCAGCAGCTTACGGGGAGGAACGGCCCAAGAGACCCAGTACTTC.

J is TRBJ1-2 and V is TRBV4-2; 7 positions match TRBD1. The CDR3 is 13 residues long. Germline CDR1 and CDR2: LGHNA and YNFKEQ. V lost 3 bases, J lost 4 bases, and 2 bases stayed unmatched. DNA of the CDR3: TGTGCCAGCAGCCATAGGACAGGCTATGGCTACACCTTC. Protein sequence: CASSHRTGYGYTF.

This rearrangement joins TRBV7-9 to TRBJ2-3; the match to TRBD2 covers 10 bases. V dropped 5 bases and J dropped 6; count of bases not matched to a gene: 8. The CDR3 sequence is 15 residues long. Germline lookup yields CDR1 SEHNR and CDR2 FQNEAQ (reference sequence). As DNA, the CDR3 is TGTGCCAGCAGCCCGACTAGCGGGTCTTTGGATACGCAGTATTTT. Translating it yields CASSPTSGSLDTQYF.

The chain joins TRBV19 to TRBJ2-7; TRBD2 is a possible D gene (6 bases). CDR1 and CDR2 from the germline V gene are LNHDA and SQIVND (reference sequence). The CDR3 spans 13 residues. V was pared by 0 bases and J by 6 bases, with 9 bases between. The CDR3: CASSIDGGIEQYF. In DNA form, the CDR3 reads TGTGCCAGTAGTATAGATGGGGGGATCGAGCAGTACTTC. The full variable domain, with the rest looked up from reference TRBV19 and TRBJ2-7, is DGGITQSPKYLFRKEGQNVTLSCEQNLNHDAMYWYRQDPGQGLRLIYYSQIVNDFQKGDIAEGYSVSREKKESFPLTVTSAQKNPTAFYLCASSIDGGIEQYFGPGTRLTVT.

The chain employs TRBV6-2 or TRBV6-3 and TRBJ2-5; 10 positions match TRBD2. CDR1 is MNHEY, CDR2 SVGEGT, per germline. The CDR3 sequence is 18 residues long. J lost 2 bases, V lost 6 bases, and 15 bases had no gene match. In nucleotides, the CDR3 is TGTGCCAGCAGCGACAAACAGGCTCCAGCGGGGGGGCAAGAGACCCAGTACTTC. It is translated as CASSDKQAPAGGQETQYF.

This clone was seen once. The chain is built from TRBV7-2 and TRBJ2-3, with D perhaps TRBD2 (5 bases). The CDR3 totals 15 residues. From germline, CDR1 is SGHTA and CDR2 FQGNSA. The V end lost 0 bases, the J end lost 1 base, and 8 bases lay between the germline ends. The CDR3 DNA sequence: TGTGCCAGCAGCTTAGCGGGAGTCGGCACAGATACGCAGTATTTT. It translates to CASSLAGVGTDTQYF. The full variable domain, completed using reference TRBV7-2 and TRBJ2-3, is GAGVSQSPSNKVTEKGKDVELRCDPISGHTALYWYRQSLGQGLEFLIYFQGNSAPDKSGLPSDRFSAERTGGSVSTLTIQRTQQEDSAVYLCASSLAGVGTDTQYFGPGTRLTVL.